These T cell receptor beta chains were read from a single sample in a study of PD-1 blockade in classical Hodgkin lymphoma. TCRdb keeps only in-frame clones here, not all; method: immunoSEQ multiplex PCR. The sample carries about 64,000 clones, more than 80% recorded once. The input for sequencing was peripheral blood mononuclear cells (PBMCs), taken before the fourth cycle of nivolumab. The receptors shown here come from a human donor with classical Hodgkin lymphoma. Both conserved end residues are part of each CDR3. Fields, in order: V gene, J gene, D gene, clone size, CDR3 protein, CDR3 DNA. The D gene is left open where the match is weak. Rows give clone size only sometimes, using once, few, many, or a class for an expanded clone.

>TRBV19|TRBJ1-5|-|-
CASSITLFQPQHF
TGTGCCAGTAGTATAACTCTTTTTCAGCCCCAGCATTTT
>TRBV6-1|TRBJ2-7|-|-
CASSEASVSGQYF
TGTGCCAGCAGTGAAGCTTCAGTCTCTGGGCAGTACTTC
>TRBV30|TRBJ2-7|-|-
CAWSGGTSSYEQYF
TGTGCCTGGAGCGGGGGCACAAGCTCCTACGAGCAGTACTTC
>TRBV11-1|TRBJ2-7|TRBD2|-
CASSSSGSEQYF
TGTGCCAGCAGCTCGAGCGGGAGCGAGCAGTACTTC
>TRBV28|TRBJ2-7|TRBD1|-
CASSLRDRFSYEQYF
TGTGCCAGCAGTTTGAGGGACAGATTCTCCTACGAGCAGTACTTC
>TRBV5-4|TRBJ1-1|-|once
CASSLKGDGQGAFF
TGTGCCAGCAGCTTGAAGGGGGACGGTCAGGGGGCTTTCTTT
>TRBV6-1|TRBJ2-1|TRBD2|-
CASSVLADIYNEQFF
TGTGCCAGCAGTGTTCTAGCGGATATCTACAATGAGCAGTTCTTC
>TRBV6-1|TRBJ1-5|TRBD1|-
CASSRQGASNQPQHF
TGTGCCAGCAGTCGACAGGGGGCGAGCAATCAGCCCCAGCATTTT
>TRBV18|TRBJ2-5|TRBD1|once
CASSPPRGGSETQYF
TGTGCCAGCTCACCACCACGAGGGGGCAGTGAGACCCAGTACTTC
>TRBV10-3|TRBJ2-1|TRBD1|-
CAISKGTGRLTEQFF
TGTGCCATCAGCAAAGGGACAGGGCGACTAACGGAGCAGTTCTTC
>TRBV4-1|TRBJ2-3|-|once
CASRNMVDNTQYF
TGCGCCAGCAGAAATATGGTAGATAATACGCAGTATTTT
>TRBV27|TRBJ2-7|-|-
CASSARVSSYEQYF
TGTGCCAGCAGTGCGAGGGTTTCTTCTTACGAGCAGTACTTC
>TRBV5-5|TRBJ2-1|-|-
CASSLAAQVTYNEQFF
TGTGCCAGCAGCTTGGCTGCCCAGGTTACCTACAATGAGCAGTTCTTC
>TRBV5-5|TRBJ2-7|-|-
CASSPGQFYEQYF
TGTGCCAGCAGCCCGGGGCAGTTCTACGAGCAGTACTTC
>TRBV4-1|TRBJ1-1|TRBD1|-
CASSHGTGKGNTEAFF
TGCGCCAGCAGCCACGGGACAGGGAAGGGGAACACTGAAGCTTTCTTT
>TRBV5-5|TRBJ2-7|-|-
CASSLGPGLQKSYEQYF
TGTGCCAGCAGCTTGGGACCGGGACTCCAGAAGTCATACGAGCAGTACTTC
>TRBV5-1|TRBJ1-1|-|-
CASSSRQTNTEAFF
TGCGCCAGCAGCAGCCGACAGACAAACACTGAAGCTTTCTTT
>TRBV9|TRBJ2-3|-|-
CASSPMGRSTDTQYF
TGTGCCAGCAGCCCAATGGGGAGGAGCACAGATACGCAGTATTTT